This section outlines one T cell receptor beta chain sequence together with its context. Antigen unknown. All trial patients relapsed after autologous stem cell transplantation. Clones were sequenced by immunoSEQ multiplex PCR, and TCRdb holds only the in-frame ones, with some missing. The table has tens of thousands of clones, approximately 92% seen once. The V and J ends lost 4 bases and 3 bases respectively, with 11 bases between them. CDR3 length: 13 residues. This sample was included in a study of PD-1 blockade in classical Hodgkin lymphoma. Study findings and constraints: Whereas CD4+ TCR diversity had risen significantly by C4D1, CD8+ TCR diversity had not. Complete responders' diversity at baseline resembled that of newly diagnosed patients. Patients who initiated nivolumab within 1 year of ASCT were excluded.

The source material was peripheral blood mononuclear cells (PBMCs), sampled before the second cycle of nivolumab. This chain links TRBV5-3 with TRBJ2-7, with D uncertain. TRBV5-3 is an ORF for which the function is uncertain. This receptor was taken from a human donor with classical Hodgkin lymphoma. The CDR3 here is CARSRTSHYEQYF. The CDR3 nucleotides are TGTGCCAGAAGCCGGACCAGTCACTACGAGCAGTACTTC.